Shown below are 10 T cell receptor beta chains from a single sample sequenced in a study of CD8+CD57+ T cells in acquired aplastic anemia. Those patients picked for sequencing had displayed CD8+CD57+ cell expansion on flow cytometry. Genomic DNA acted as the template from which TCR beta VDJ combination and CDR3 sequence profiling were carried out. TCRdb re-analysed the reads in MiXCR, keeping a single row per CDR3 protein. The data hold fewer than 200,000 distinct CDR3 sequences, with 71% observed a single time. Specimen: sorted CD4+, CD8+, or CD8+CD57+ T cells (not recorded which) from PBMCs. Source of these receptors: a human donor with aplastic anemia.

The chain is built from TRBV19 and TRBJ1-5; perhaps TRBD1 as D (6 bases). The germline V gene encodes CDR1 LNHDA and CDR2 SQIVND (reference sequence). The V gene lost 8 bases and the J gene lost 11 bases, with 13 bases spanning the gap. CDR3 length: 11 residues. CDR3 coding DNA: TGTGCCAGTCGCGAGGGGGTTACCCAGCATTTT. This sequence encodes CASREGVTQHF.

This rearrangement joins TRBV10-2 to TRBJ1-1; unclear D gene. V lost 0 bases to trimming and J lost 8 bases, with 10 bases between them. This CDR3 region has 13 residues. Per germline, CDR1 WSHSY and CDR2 SAAADI. Written as DNA, the CDR3 is TGCGCCAGCAGTGAGTCGGCAGGTCAAGAAGCTTTCTTT. Translated, it gives CASSESAGQEAFF.

By sample share, this clonotype is medium-sized. The rearrangement joins TRBV20-1 to TRBJ2-2, with D maybe TRBD2 (6 bases). The CDR3 consists of 16 residues. V dropped 1 base and J dropped 8 bases, with 20 bases sitting between them. The germline V gene encodes CDR1 DFQATT and CDR2 SNEGSKA (reference sequence). In DNA form, the CDR3 reads TGCAGTGCTAGAGCCCCGTATACGGGAGAAGCTGGGGAGCTGTTTTTT. This sequence encodes CSARAPYTGEAGELFF.

This sequence joins TRBV6-4 and TRBJ1-6, with D maybe TRBD1 (6 bases). This CDR3 region has 15 residues. In germline, CDR1 is MRHNA, CDR2 SNTAGT. V lost 6 bases and J lost 6, with 15 bases in between. The CDR3 loop is CASSSDSDRNSPLHF. CDR3 bases: TGTGCCAGCAGCTCGGACAGCGATCGTAATTCACCCCTCCACTTT.

Written as DNA, the CDR3 is TGTGCCACCAGTGATGATATGGGGATGAGGGCTTTCTTT. As protein: CATSDDMGMRAFF. This rearrangement joins TRBV24-1 to TRBJ1-1; the D is unclear. CDR1 KGHDR and CDR2 SFDVKD come from the germline V gene. The V and J ends lost 3 bases and 11 bases respectively, with 15 bases between them. This CDR3 has 13 amino acids.

The chain recombines TRBV7-9 with TRBJ1-2; perhaps TRBD1 as D (5 bases). With 1 base removed from V and 7 bases from J, the gap between germline ends came to 19 bases. The CDR3 loop spans 16 amino acids. CDR1 and CDR2 (germline): SEHNR, FQNEAQ (reference sequence). The CDR3 region is CASSLDGAGGSGGYTF. The CDR3 coding sequence is TGTGCCAGCAGCTTAGACGGGGCAGGAGGATCGGGTGGCTACACCTTC.

The rearrangement uses TRBV7-9 and TRBJ1-2; 7 bases are shared with TRBD1. V dropped 5 bases and J dropped 8; count of bases not matched to a gene: 8. The CDR3 has 13 residues. CDR1 is SEHNR and CDR2 is FQNEAQ in the germline V gene (reference sequence). CDR3 nucleotide sequence: TGTGCCAGCAGCGTGACAGGGTCGGTCGGCTACACCTTC. Translated, it gives CASSVTGSVGYTF.

The genes are TRBV2 and TRBJ1-2, with 7 bases matching TRBD1. The CDR3 totals 15 residues. V was clipped by 4 bases and J by 3 bases; unmatched bases: 8. The germline V gene has CDR1 SNHLY and CDR2 FYNNEI. CDR3 loop: CASSAFTGADYGYTF. For the CDR3, the DNA is TGTGCCAGCAGTGCCTTCACAGGGGCGGACTATGGCTACACCTTC.

This chain joins TRBV6-5 and TRBJ2-1; D is unresolved. This CDR3 spans 13 amino acids. Trimming stripped 6 bases from V and 4 bases from J, with 10 bases between. Germline V gene sequence: CDR1 MNHEY, CDR2 SVGAGI. CDR3 nucleotides: TGTGCCAGCAGCCCCGCAGAGTACAATGAGCAGTTCTTC. Protein sequence: CASSPAEYNEQFF.

The V and J genes are TRBV10-3 and TRBJ1-2; possible D gene TRBD1, 5 bases. Germline loops: CDR1 ENHRY, CDR2 SYGVKD. This CDR3 has 12 residues. Trimming removed 11 bases from V and 8 bases from J, with 18 bases in between. The CDR3 reads CAASVDGGGYTF. The CDR3 region has the DNA TGTGCCGCAAGCGTGGATGGGGGAGGCTACACCTTC.